This T cell receptor beta chain was profiled in a study of cytomegalovirus exposure and HLA in healthy donors. PCR employed 60 Vbeta and 13 Jbeta primers. TCRdb's table, derived via immunoSEQ multiplex PCR, lists solely in-frame clones and lacks some. The table lists 82,000 or so clones, approximately 74% of them singletons. The germline V gene encodes CDR1 SGHKS and CDR2 YYEKEE (reference sequence). V lost 4 bases, J lost 5 bases, and 7 bases stayed unmatched. The CDR3 length is 15 residues. General observations from the study: Researchers counted roughly 160 TCR beta chains as cytomegalovirus-associated. A later analysis reportedly found that, within productive TCRs, an Asian-associated ancestry cluster had fewer N-insertions than the mean observed across the roughly 670 donors. The later analysis indicated that the majority of CMV-associated TCR beta chains appeared HLA-restricted.

This clone was detected only a few times. Its antigen is undetermined. Each donor was healthy, and each was a bone marrow donor. This TCR was sampled from a woman between 50 and 59 years old in good health and CMV-seropositive. The sample consisted of PBMCs. The chain is built from TRBV5-5 and TRBJ2-3; 10 positions agree with TRBD2. The CDR3 reads CASSRRGLAKDTQYF. The CDR3 DNA reads TGTGCCAGCAGCCGGAGGGGACTAGCGAAAGATACGCAGTATTTT.